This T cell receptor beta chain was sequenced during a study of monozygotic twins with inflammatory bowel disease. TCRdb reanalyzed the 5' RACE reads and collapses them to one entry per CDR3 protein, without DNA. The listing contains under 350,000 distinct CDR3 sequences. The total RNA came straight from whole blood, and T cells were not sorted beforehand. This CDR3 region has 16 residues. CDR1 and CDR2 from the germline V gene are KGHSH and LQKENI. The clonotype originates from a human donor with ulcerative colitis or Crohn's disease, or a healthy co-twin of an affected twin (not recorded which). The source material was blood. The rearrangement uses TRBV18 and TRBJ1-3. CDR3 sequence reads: CASSPSRSYSGNTIYF.